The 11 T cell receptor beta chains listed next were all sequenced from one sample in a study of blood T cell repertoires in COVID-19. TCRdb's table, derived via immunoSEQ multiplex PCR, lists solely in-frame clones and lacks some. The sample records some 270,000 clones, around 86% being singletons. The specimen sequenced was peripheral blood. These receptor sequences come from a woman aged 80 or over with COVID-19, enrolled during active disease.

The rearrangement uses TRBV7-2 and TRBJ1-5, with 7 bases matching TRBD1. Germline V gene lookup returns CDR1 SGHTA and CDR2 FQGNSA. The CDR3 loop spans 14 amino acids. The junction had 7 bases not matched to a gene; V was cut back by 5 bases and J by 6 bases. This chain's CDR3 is CASSAGTVAQPQHF. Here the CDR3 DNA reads TGTGCCAGCAGCGCGGGGACAGTGGCTCAGCCCCAGCATTTT.

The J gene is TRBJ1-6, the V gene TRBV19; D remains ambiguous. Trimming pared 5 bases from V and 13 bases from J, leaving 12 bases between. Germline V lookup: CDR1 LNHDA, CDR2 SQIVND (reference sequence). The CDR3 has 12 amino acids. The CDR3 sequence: CASSAGPGPLHF. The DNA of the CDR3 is TGTGCCAGTAGTGCCGGACCGGGGCCCCTCCACTTT.

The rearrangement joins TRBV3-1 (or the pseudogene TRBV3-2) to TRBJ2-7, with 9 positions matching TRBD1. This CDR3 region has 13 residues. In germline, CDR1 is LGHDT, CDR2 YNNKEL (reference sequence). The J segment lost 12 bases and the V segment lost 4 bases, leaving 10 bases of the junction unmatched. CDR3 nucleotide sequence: TGTGCCAGCAGCCGGGGACAGGGTAGTGGGTGGTACGTC. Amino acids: CASSRGQGSGWYV.

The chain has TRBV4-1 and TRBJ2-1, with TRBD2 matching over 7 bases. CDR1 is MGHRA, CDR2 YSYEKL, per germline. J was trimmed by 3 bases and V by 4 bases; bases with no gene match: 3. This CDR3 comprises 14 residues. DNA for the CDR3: TGCGCCAGCAGCCCGGGGGGTGGCTACAATGAGCAGTTCTTC. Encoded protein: CASSPGGGYNEQFF.

The CDR3 protein is CASSLQDSRYGYTF. DNA of the CDR3: TGTGCCAGCAGTTTGCAGGACAGCCGTTATGGCTACACCTTC. The gene calls are TRBV27 and TRBJ1-2; D is perhaps TRBD1 (6 bases). The CDR3 has 14 residues. The ends were cut back, 3 bases at V and 5 bases at J, with 13 bases in the middle. Germline CDR1 is MNHEY and CDR2 is SMNVEV (reference sequence).

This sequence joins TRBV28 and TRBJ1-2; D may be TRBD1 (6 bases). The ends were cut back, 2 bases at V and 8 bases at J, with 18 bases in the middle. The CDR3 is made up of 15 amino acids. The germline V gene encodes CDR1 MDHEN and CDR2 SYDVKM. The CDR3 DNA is TGTGCCAGCAGTTTAGCAGGGACAAAGTATTACGGCTACACCTTC. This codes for CASSLAGTKYYGYTF.

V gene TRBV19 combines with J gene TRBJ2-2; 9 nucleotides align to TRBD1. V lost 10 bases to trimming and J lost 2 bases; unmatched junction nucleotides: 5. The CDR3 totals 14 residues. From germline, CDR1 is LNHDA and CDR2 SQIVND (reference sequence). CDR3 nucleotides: TGTGCCAAGGTACAGGGGGCTAACACCGGGGAGCTGTTTTTT. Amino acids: CAKVQGANTGELFF.

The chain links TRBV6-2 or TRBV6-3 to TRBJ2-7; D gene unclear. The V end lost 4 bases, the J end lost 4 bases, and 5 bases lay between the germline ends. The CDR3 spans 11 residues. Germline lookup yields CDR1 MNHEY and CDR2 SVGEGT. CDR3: CASSSFYEQYF. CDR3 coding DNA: TGTGCCAGCAGTTCCTTTTACGAGCAGTACTTC.

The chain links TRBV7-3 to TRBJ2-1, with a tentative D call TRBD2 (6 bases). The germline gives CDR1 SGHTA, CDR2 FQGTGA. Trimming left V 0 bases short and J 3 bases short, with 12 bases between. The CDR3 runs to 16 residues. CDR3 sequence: CASSLTAGTYYNEQFF. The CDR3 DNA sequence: TGTGCCAGCAGCTTAACAGCCGGGACTTACTACAATGAGCAGTTCTTC.

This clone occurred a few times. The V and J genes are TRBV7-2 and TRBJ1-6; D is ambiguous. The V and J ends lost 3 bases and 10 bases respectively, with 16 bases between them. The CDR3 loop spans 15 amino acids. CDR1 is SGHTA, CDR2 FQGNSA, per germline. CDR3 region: CASSLGWSSGSPLHF. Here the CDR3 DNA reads TGTGCCAGCAGCTTGGGTTGGTCCTCGGGGTCACCCCTCCACTTT.

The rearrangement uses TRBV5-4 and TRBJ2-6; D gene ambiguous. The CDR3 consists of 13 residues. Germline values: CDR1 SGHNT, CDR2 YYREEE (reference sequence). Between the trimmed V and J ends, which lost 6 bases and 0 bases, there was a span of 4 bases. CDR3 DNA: TGTGCCAGCACCTCCTCTGGGGCCAACGTCCTGACTTTC. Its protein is CASTSSGANVLTF.